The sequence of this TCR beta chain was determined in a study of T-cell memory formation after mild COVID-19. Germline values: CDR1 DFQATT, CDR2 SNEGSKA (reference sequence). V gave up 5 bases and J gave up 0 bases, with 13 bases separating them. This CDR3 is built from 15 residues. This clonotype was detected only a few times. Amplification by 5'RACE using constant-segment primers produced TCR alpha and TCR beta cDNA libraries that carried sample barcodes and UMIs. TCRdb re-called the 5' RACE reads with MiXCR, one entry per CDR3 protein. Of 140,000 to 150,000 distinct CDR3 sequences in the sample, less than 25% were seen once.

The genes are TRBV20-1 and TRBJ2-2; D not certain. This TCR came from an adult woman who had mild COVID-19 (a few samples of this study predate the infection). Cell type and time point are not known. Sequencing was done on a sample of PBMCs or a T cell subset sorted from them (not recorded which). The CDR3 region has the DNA TGCAGTGCTGGCAACAGATTTTCGAACACCGGGGAGCTGTTTTTT. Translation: CSAGNRFSNTGELFF.